These T cell receptor beta chains were read from a single sample in a study of CD8 T cells in ankylosing spondylitis. TCRdb ran MiXCR on the 5' RACE reads and lists one entry per CDR3 protein. This sample yields tens of thousands of distinct CDR3 sequences, of which around 26% are seen a single time; 55% to 75% belongs to the top ten. Sequencing was carried out using blood, either unsorted or a sorted T cell fraction (not recorded which). These TCRs come from a male donor with ankylosing spondylitis or in good health (not recorded which). Both conserved end residues are part of each CDR3. Fields, in order: V gene, D gene, CDR3 protein. A D gene is named only where the DNA matches it firmly.

>TRBV5-1|TRBD1
CASSLEGAIKTQYF
>TRBV7-3|-
CASSLTGEYEQYF
>TRBV9|-
CASSPSRGNEQFF
>TRBV20-1|TRBD2
CSAQWGLAGGSSGEQYF
>TRBV20-1|-
CSATVDKYTEAFF
>TRBV19|TRBD2
CASSPLAGAGGELFF
>TRBV5-1|-
CASSGGETQYF
>TRBV28|-
CASSPPGSYSGANVLTF
>TRBV2|TRBD1
CASSASVTGRSPLHF
>TRBV12-3/TRBV12-4|-
CASSGVNPNSEQFF
>TRBV11-3|-
CASSASRSTDTQYF
>TRBV27|-
CATAGQSSYNSPLHF
>TRBV11-1|TRBD2
CASSSGTSGRSYEQYF
>TRBV12-3/TRBV12-4|-
CASSLSDRNTIYF
>TRBV6-1|-
CASADLNTGYGYTF
>TRBV10-3|TRBD1
CAIRRQGLGTGANVLTF
>TRBV20-1|TRBD2
CSALEASGGYFQETQYF
>TRBV16|TRBD2
CASSQFGTSGRAADTQYF
>TRBV19|TRBD1
CASNGGTGDGYTF
>TRBV6-1|-
CASSPGVGTGELFF
>TRBV12-3/TRBV12-4|-
CASSPGKWRSYNEQFF
>TRBV5-1|-
CASSIDRALNYGYTF
>TRBV5-1|-
CASSLDPAGNEQFF
>TRBV2|TRBD1
CASTRTGTGELFF
>TRBV2|TRBD1
CASRSSGTAQETQYF
>TRBV3-1|-
CAITQAKSHPETQYF
>TRBV29-1|-
CSVTDTLGTNEKLFF
>TRBV20-1|-
CSALTGTLVF
>TRBV27|-
CASSFVGGTEAFF
>TRBV18|-
CASSPAQETQYF
>TRBV6-1|-
CASFPRHTDTQYF
>TRBV7-2|-
CASSLVTQGGDGYTF
>TRBV20-1|TRBD2
CSAGIGGVGADTQYF
>TRBV5-1|-
CASSLVVESSYEQYF
>TRBV20-1|-
CSANSGTEGSPLHF
>TRBV5-1|TRBD1
CASSLYRDSNSPLHF
>TRBV9|TRBD2
CASSPTRLAVNTGELFF
>TRBV29-1|TRBD1
CSVEVWDSDYNEQFF
>TRBV3-1|TRBD1
CASSQGRTGNYGYTF
>TRBV7-3|-
CASSLTWTGEVSEQFF
>TRBV10-3|TRBD1
CAISESGDRNNEQFF
>TRBV5-6|TRBD1
CASSGPGQGFTGELFF
>TRBV10-3|-
CAISQDRAEAFF
>TRBV12-3/TRBV12-4|-
CASSFGGVTSTDTQYF
>TRBV20-1|-
CSASNRGGMNTEAFF